These 2 T cell receptor beta chains share one sample of origin, sequenced in a study of blood T cell repertoires in COVID-19. Data came from immunoSEQ multiplex PCR; TCRdb stores just in-frame clones and leaves some out. The sample has about 190,000 clones; roughly 80% are singletons. The sequenced sample was peripheral blood. All receptors come from a man aged 60-69 years with active or convalescent COVID-19.

The rearrangement links TRBV7-9 to TRBJ1-1, with 9 bases matching TRBD1. The CDR3 is 14 amino acids. V lost 5 bases, J lost 5 bases, and 6 bases stayed unmatched. Per the germline V gene, CDR1 is SEHNR and CDR2 is FQNEAQ (reference sequence). CDR3 coding DNA: TGTGCCAGCAGCCAGGGACAGGGTGAAACTGAAGCTTTCTTT. Amino acid sequence: CASSQGQGETEAFF.

This chain uses TRBV5-1 with TRBJ2-7; TRBD1 agrees at 7 bases. V was pared by 1 base and J by 0 bases, with 1 base of the junction left unmatched. The CDR3 consists of 14 residues. Germline V CDR1 and CDR2: SGHRS, YFSETQ. CDR3 residues: CASSLSGGSYEQYF. In nucleotides, the CDR3 is TGCGCCAGCAGCTTGTCAGGGGGCTCCTACGAGCAGTACTTC.